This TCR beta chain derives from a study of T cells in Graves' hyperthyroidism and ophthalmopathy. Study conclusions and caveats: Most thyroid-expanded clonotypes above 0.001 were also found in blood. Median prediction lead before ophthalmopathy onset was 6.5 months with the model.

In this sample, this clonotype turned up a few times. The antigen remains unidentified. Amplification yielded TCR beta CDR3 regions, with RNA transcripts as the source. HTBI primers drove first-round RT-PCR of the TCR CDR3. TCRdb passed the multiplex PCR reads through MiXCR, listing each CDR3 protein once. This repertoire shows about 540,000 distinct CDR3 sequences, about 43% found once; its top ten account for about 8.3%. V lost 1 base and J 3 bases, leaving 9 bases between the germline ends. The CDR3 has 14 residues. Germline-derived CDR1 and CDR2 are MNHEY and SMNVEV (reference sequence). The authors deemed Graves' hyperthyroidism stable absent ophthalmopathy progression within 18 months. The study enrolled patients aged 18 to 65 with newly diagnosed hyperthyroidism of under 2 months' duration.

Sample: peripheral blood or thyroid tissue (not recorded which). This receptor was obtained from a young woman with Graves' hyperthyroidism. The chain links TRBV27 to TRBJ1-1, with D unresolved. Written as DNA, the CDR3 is TGTGCCAGCAGTTTATACCGCTTCGACACTGAAGCTTTCTTT. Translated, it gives CASSLYRFDTEAFF.